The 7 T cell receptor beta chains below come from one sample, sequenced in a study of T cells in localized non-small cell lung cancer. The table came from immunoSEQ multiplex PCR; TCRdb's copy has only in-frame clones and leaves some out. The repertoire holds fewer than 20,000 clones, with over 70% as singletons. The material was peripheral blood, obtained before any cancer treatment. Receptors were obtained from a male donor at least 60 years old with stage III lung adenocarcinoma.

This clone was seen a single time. The CDR3 protein is CASSRAGRSYNEQFF. CDR3 DNA: TGCGCCAGCAGCCGAGCGGGAAGGTCCTACAATGAGCAGTTCTTC. The chain couples TRBV5-1 to TRBJ2-1, with 7 positions matching TRBD2. The length of the CDR3 is 15 residues. V shed 4 bases and J 1 base; nucleotides not matched to a gene: 5. Germline V gene lookup returns CDR1 SGHRS and CDR2 YFSETQ.

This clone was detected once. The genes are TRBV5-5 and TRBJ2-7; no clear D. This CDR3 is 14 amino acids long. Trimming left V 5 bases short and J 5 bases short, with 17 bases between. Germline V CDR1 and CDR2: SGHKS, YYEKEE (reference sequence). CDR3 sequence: CASRLKFGPHEQYF. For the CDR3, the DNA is TGTGCCAGCAGACTAAAGTTCGGACCCCACGAGCAGTACTTC.

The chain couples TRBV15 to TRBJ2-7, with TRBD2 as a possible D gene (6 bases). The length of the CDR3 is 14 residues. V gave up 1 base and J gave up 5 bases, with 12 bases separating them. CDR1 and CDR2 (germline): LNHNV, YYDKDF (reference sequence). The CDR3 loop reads CATSRGLGGNEQYF. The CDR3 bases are TGTGCCACCAGCAGAGGGCTAGGAGGGAACGAGCAGTACTTC.

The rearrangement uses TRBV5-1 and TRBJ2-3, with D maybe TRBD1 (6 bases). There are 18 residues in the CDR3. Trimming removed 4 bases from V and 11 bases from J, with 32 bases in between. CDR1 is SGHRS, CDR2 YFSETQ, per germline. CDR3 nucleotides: TGCGCCAGCAGCCCATTGATCCGTACAGGGCCGGTAGAAGGGGGGCAGTATTTT. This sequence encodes CASSPLIRTGPVEGGQYF.

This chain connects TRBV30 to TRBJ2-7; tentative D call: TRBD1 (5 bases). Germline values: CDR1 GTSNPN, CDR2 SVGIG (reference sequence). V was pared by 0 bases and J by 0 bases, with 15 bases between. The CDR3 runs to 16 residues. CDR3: CAWSVWGQASSYEQYF. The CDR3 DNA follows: TGTGCCTGGAGTGTATGGGGCCAGGCAAGCTCCTACGAGCAGTACTTC.

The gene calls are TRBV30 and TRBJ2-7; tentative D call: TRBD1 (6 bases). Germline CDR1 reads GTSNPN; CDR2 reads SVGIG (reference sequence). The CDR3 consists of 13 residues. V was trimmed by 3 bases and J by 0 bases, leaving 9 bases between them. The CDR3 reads CAWRQGASYEQYF. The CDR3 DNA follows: TGTGCCTGGAGACAGGGCGCCTCCTACGAGCAGTACTTC.

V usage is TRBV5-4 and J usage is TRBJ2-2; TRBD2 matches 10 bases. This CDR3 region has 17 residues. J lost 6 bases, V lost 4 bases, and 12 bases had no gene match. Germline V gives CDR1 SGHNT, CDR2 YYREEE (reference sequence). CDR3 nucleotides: TGTGCCAGCAGCCTAGGAGGGGGTAGCGGGGGGCCCGGGGAGCTGTTTTTT. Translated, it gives CASSLGGGSGGPGELFF.